A single sample gave rise to the 20 T cell receptor beta chains below, sequenced in a study of blood T cell repertoires in COVID-19. The table came from immunoSEQ multiplex PCR; TCRdb's copy has only in-frame clones and leaves some out. This sample has a few hundred thousand clones, with roughly 89% found just once. The source material was PBMCs or T cells enriched from blood (not recorded which). Receptors were obtained from a woman aged 18-35 years with acute COVID-19.

CDR3 nucleotides: TGTGCCAGCAGCCAGGACAAACTTAACTATGGCTACACCTTC. It encodes CASSQDKLNYGYTF. The J gene is TRBJ1-2, the V gene TRBV4-2; possibly TRBD1 for D (5 bases). The CDR3 extends over 14 amino acids. Germline loops: CDR1 LGHNA, CDR2 YNFKEQ. Trimming removed 3 bases at V and 1 base at J, with 9 bases between.

The chain recombines TRBV29-1 with TRBJ2-1; 10 nucleotides align to TRBD1. This CDR3 has 14 residues. Germline values: CDR1 SQVTM, CDR2 ANQGSEA. After removal of 5 bases from V and 4 bases from J, the junction contained 5 bases not matched to a gene. CDR3 sequence (DNA): TGCAGCGTTAAGGGACAGGGGAAGTACAATGAGCAGTTCTTC. This codes for CSVKGQGKYNEQFF.

This clone was seen more than once but under ten times. This chain joins TRBV25-1 and TRBJ2-3, with TRBD2 identical over 15 bases. Germline loops: CDR1 MGHDK, CDR2 SYGVNS. The junction had 6 bases not matched to a gene; V was cut back by 4 bases and J by 7 bases. This CDR3 comprises 16 residues. This chain's CDR3 is CASSVGTSGRQNTQYF. The CDR3 nucleotides read TGTGCCAGCAGTGTCGGGACTAGCGGGAGGCAAAATACGCAGTATTTT.

The CDR3 DNA is TGTGCCTGGAGTAAGTGGACTAGCGGGAACCAAGAGACCCAGTACTTC. Protein sequence: CAWSKWTSGNQETQYF. V and J are TRBV30 and TRBJ2-5, with 12 bases matching TRBD2. The CDR3 is made up of 16 amino acids. From germline, CDR1 is GTSNPN and CDR2 SVGIG (reference sequence). Trimming at V came to 2 bases and at J to 0 bases, leaving 4 bases not matched to a gene. Looking up the rest from reference TRBV30 and TRBJ2-5 gives the full variable domain: SQTIHQWPATLVQPVGSPLSLECTVEGTSNPNLYWYRQAAGRGLQLLFYSVGIGQISSEVPQNLSASRPQDRQFILSSKKLLLSDSGFYLCAWSKWTSGNQETQYFGPGTRLLVL.

The chain joins TRBV6-5 to TRBJ2-7, with 7 bases that match TRBD2. The CDR3 is 12 amino acids. Germline CDR1 MNHEY, CDR2 SVGAGI. V lost 6 bases, J lost 4 bases, and 3 bases stayed unmatched. The CDR3 here is CASSNGGYEQYF. The CDR3, as DNA: TGTGCCAGCAGCAACGGGGGGTACGAGCAGTACTTC.

The count of this clone is one. The chain combines TRBV19 with TRBJ2-6; TRBD1 might be the D (5 bases). The CDR3 runs to 16 residues. Trimming pared 5 bases from V and 0 bases from J, leaving 11 bases between. Germline-derived CDR1 and CDR2 are LNHDA and SQIVND (reference sequence). CDR3 nucleotides: TGTGCCAGTAGTTCCTACACAGGCTCTGGGGCCAACGTCCTGACTTTC. It codes for CASSSYTGSGANVLTF.

The chain has TRBV6-2 or TRBV6-3 and TRBJ2-1; 14 bases line up with TRBD2. Germline-derived CDR1 and CDR2 are MNHEY and SVGEGT. With 0 bases clipped from V and 9 bases from J, the junction kept 4 bases outside the gene matches. The CDR3 sequence is 16 residues long. CDR3 nucleotide sequence: TGTGCCAGCAGTTACTCGGGACTAGCGGGAGAGGGTGAGCAGTTCTTC. It yields the protein CASSYSGLAGEGEQFF.

This chain connects TRBV18 to TRBJ2-7; no clear D gene. From germline, CDR1 is KGHSH and CDR2 LQKENI. The V and J ends lost 3 bases and 2 bases respectively, with 11 bases between them. CDR3 length: 14 amino acids. The CDR3 protein is CASSPLAVPYEQYF. CDR3 sequence (DNA): TGTGCCAGCTCACCTTTGGCGGTTCCCTACGAGCAGTACTTC. Based on the CDR3 plus reference TRBV18 and TRBJ2-7, the full variable domain is NAGVMQNPRHLVRRRGQEARLRCSPMKGHSHVYWYRQLPEEGLKFMVYLQKENIIDESGMPKERFSAEFPKEGPSILRIQQVVRGDSAAYFCASSPLAVPYEQYFGPGTRLTVT.

Here the CDR3 DNA reads TGTGCCAGCAGGCGGACTAGCGGGAGGTTCGATGAGCAGTTCTTC. Protein sequence: CASRRTSGRFDEQFF. This chain connects TRBV27 to TRBJ2-1, with TRBD2 matching over 14 bases. This CDR3 has 15 amino acids. The germline gives CDR1 MNHEY, CDR2 SMNVEV (reference sequence). Unmatched junction bases numbered 6, after V lost 6 bases and J lost 8 bases.

This chain connects TRBV11-2 to TRBJ1-4; no clear D gene. CDR3 size: 14 residues. Germline values: CDR1 SGHAT, CDR2 FQNNGV. Trimming cost V 0 bases and J 13 bases, with 15 bases left between them. The CDR3 is CASSLDLHSRILFF. The CDR3 nucleotides are TGTGCCAGCAGCTTAGATTTGCACTCTAGGATACTGTTTTTT.

The rearrangement links TRBV19 to TRBJ1-5; the match to TRBD1 covers 8 bases. Per the germline V gene, CDR1 is LNHDA and CDR2 is SQIVND (reference sequence). This CDR3 has 14 residues. Unmatched junction bases numbered 9, after V lost 7 bases and J lost 7 bases. CDR3 DNA: TGTGCCAGTAAGACAGGGGTTAATGAGCAGCCCCAGCATTTT. Its protein is CASKTGVNEQPQHF.

The chain is built from TRBV19 and TRBJ2-7; 7 bases are shared with TRBD2. Germline V gene sequence: CDR1 LNHDA, CDR2 SQIVND (reference sequence). The CDR3 is 15 amino acids. V lost 3 bases, J lost 1 base, and 6 bases stayed unmatched. DNA for the CDR3: TGTGCCAGTAGTATTTATGTGGGAGGGTCCTACGAGCAGTACTTC. It yields the protein CASSIYVGGSYEQYF. Full variable domain (rest looked up from reference TRBV19 and TRBJ2-7): DGGITQSPKYLFRKEGQNVTLSCEQNLNHDAMYWYRQDPGQGLRLIYYSQIVNDFQKGDIAEGYSVSREKKESFPLTVTSAQKNPTAFYLCASSIYVGGSYEQYFGPGTRLTVT.

The chain carries TRBV5-1 and TRBJ2-7, with TRBD2 identical over 9 bases. The germline V gene has CDR1 SGHRS and CDR2 YFSETQ. There are 13 residues in the CDR3. V lost 6 bases and J lost 2; bases outside the gene matches: 3. The CDR3, as DNA: TGCGCCAGCACGCGGGAGGGCCCCTACGAGCAGTACTTC. This gives the protein CASTREGPYEQYF. Full variable domain (remainder filled in from reference TRBV5-1 and TRBJ2-7): KAGVTQTPRYLIKTRGQQVTLSCSPISGHRSVSWYQQTPGQGLQFLFEYFSETQRNKGNFPGRFSGRQFSNSRSEMNVSTLELGDSALYLCASTREGPYEQYFGPGTRLTVT.

The chain recombines TRBV5-6 with TRBJ2-7; 10 bases agree with TRBD1. J lost 2 bases, V lost 3 bases, and 5 bases had no gene match. Germline V gene data show CDR1 as SGHDT and CDR2 as YYEEEE. CDR3 length: 15 amino acids. The CDR3 region is CASSYGQGGTYEQYF. The CDR3 coding sequence is TGTGCCAGCAGCTACGGACAGGGGGGAACCTACGAGCAGTACTTC.

The rearrangement uses TRBV9 and TRBJ2-2; 9 bases map to TRBD1. Losses at the gene ends were 0 bases for V and 8 bases for J; bases not matched to a gene: 11. The CDR3 covers 17 residues. Per germline, CDR1 SGDLS and CDR2 YYNGEE. This CDR3 reads CASSVEETGGRRGELFF. The CDR3 nucleotides are TGTGCCAGCAGCGTAGAGGAGACAGGGGGGAGGCGAGGGGAGCTGTTTTTT.

This clone was seen a single time. V usage is TRBV4-1 and J usage is TRBJ2-5; 11 nucleotides align to TRBD2. Germline CDR1 is MGHRA and CDR2 is YSYEKL. J was trimmed by 2 bases and V by 4 bases; bases with no gene match: 6. The CDR3 runs 16 residues. DNA for the CDR3: TGCGCCAGCAGCCCCGGGACTAGCGGAGTTCAAGAGACCCAGTACTTC. This sequence encodes CASSPGTSGVQETQYF.

V usage is TRBV18 and J usage is TRBJ2-7; tentative D call: TRBD2 (6 bases). Germline loops: CDR1 KGHSH, CDR2 LQKENI. CDR3 length: 14 residues. V lost 3 bases, J lost 3 bases, and 12 bases lay in between. The CDR3 reads CASSPSGEYYEQYF. CDR3 nucleotide sequence: TGTGCCAGCTCACCTAGCGGAGAATACTACGAGCAGTACTTC.

The chain carries TRBV5-5 and TRBJ1-2, with D perhaps TRBD1 (6 bases). The ends were cut back, 5 bases at V and 4 bases at J, with 18 bases in the middle. CDR1 and CDR2 from the germline V gene are SGHKS and YYEKEE (reference sequence). This CDR3 has 15 amino acids. The CDR3 is CASRDPTGQRYGYTF. The CDR3 DNA follows: TGTGCCAGCAGGGACCCCACGGGACAACGCTATGGCTACACCTTC.

The CDR3 loop reads CASSLAAGVPYNEQFF. In DNA, the CDR3 is TGTGCCAGCAGCTTGGCGGCAGGGGTCCCTTACAATGAGCAGTTCTTC. The chain couples TRBV5-5 to TRBJ2-1; TRBD1 is a possible D gene (6 bases). The CDR3 spans 16 residues. Between the trimmed V and J ends, which lost 0 bases and 4 bases, there was a span of 14 bases. Germline V CDR1 and CDR2: SGHKS, YYEKEE (reference sequence).

J is TRBJ1-2 and V is TRBV18; maybe TRBD1 (6 bases). The CDR3 consists of 14 residues. With 5 bases removed from V and 2 bases from J, the gap between germline ends came to 12 bases. Germline loops: CDR1 KGHSH, CDR2 LQKENI. CDR3 sequence reads: CASSNDRTNYGYTF. The CDR3 DNA is TGTGCCAGCTCAAACGACAGGACGAACTATGGCTACACCTTC.